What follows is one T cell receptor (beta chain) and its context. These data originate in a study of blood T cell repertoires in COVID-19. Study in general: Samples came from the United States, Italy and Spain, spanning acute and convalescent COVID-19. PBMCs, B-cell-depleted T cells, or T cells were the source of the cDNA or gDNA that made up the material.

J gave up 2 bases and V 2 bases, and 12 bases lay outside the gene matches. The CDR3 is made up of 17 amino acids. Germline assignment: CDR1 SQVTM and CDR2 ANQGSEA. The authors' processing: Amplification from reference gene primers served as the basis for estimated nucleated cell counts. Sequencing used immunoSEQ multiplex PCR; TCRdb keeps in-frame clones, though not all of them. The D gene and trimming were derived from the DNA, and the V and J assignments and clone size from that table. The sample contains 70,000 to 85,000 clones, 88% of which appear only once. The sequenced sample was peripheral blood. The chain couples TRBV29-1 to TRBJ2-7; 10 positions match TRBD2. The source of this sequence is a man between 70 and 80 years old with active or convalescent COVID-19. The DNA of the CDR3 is TGCAGCGTTGAAAGGTCGACTAGCGGGCGTGAGGCCTACGAGCAGTACTTC. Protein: CSVERSTSGREAYEQYF.